This T cell receptor (beta chain) is from a study of T cells after yellow fever vaccination. This clonotype was seen more than once but under ten times. Germline V gives CDR1 MNHEY, CDR2 SVGAGI. Trimming left V 0 bases short and J 10 bases short, with 7 bases between. This CDR3 spans 12 amino acids. TCRdb reanalysed the 5' RACE reads using MiXCR and keeps one entry per CDR3 protein. The repertoire includes 180,000 or so distinct CDR3 sequences, 8% to 13% of them detected once, and 36% sits in the top ten. Here the sequenced sample was CD8+ T cells sorted from PBMCs, taken 15 days after the yellow fever booster vaccination. The rearrangement uses TRBV6-5 and TRBJ2-1; no clear D gene. The receptor was derived from a man between 18 and 35 years old who received the YFV17D yellow fever vaccine. The CDR3 reads CASSYSGQEQFF. As DNA, the CDR3 is TGTGCCAGCAGTTACTCTGGGCAGGAGCAGTTCTTC.